One sample yielded the 19 T cell receptor beta chains listed below, sequenced in a study of T cell repertoires in cytomegalovirus infection. Antigens for these TCRs are unknown. One entry per CDR3 protein, called by TCRdb with MiXCR from the reads. The repertoire holds some 940,000 distinct CDR3 sequences, with approximately 30% as singletons. The sample here was cultured CD8+ T cells from PBMCs, taken from culture after CMV antigen stimulation. These receptors all stem from a human donor in good health (CMV status not recorded). Some clones in this sample may be carry-over from other donors' samples.

The V gene is TRBV27, the J gene TRBJ1-4, with a possible D match to TRBD1 (6 bases). This CDR3 is 16 amino acids long. Germline values: CDR1 MNHEY, CDR2 SMNVEV (reference sequence). Between the trimmed V and J ends, which lost 5 bases and 0 bases, there was a span of 13 bases. Here the CDR3 reads CASSTRQVATNEKLFF. The CDR3 coding sequence is TGTGCCAGCAGTACACGACAGGTCGCAACTAATGAAAAACTGTTTTTT.

The genes are TRBV3-1 and TRBJ2-3, with D possibly being TRBD1 (5 bases). In germline, CDR1 is LGHDT, CDR2 YNNKEL (reference sequence). CDR3 length: 14 amino acids. Deletions cut 2 bases from V and 0 bases from J, with 6 bases between. The DNA for the CDR3 is TGTGCCAGCAGCCAAAGGGGTAGCACAGATACGCAGTATTTT. Its protein is CASSQRGSTDTQYF.

V gene TRBV7-6 combines with J gene TRBJ1-6; D remains ambiguous. CDR1 SGHVS and CDR2 FNYEAQ come from the germline V gene. V was pared by 6 bases and J by 7 bases, with 13 bases between. The CDR3 length is 14 residues. CDR3 nucleotides: TGTGCCAGCAGGCTGGGGAGCGGGAATTCACCCCTCCACTTT. Amino acid sequence: CASRLGSGNSPLHF.

The genes are TRBV20-1 and TRBJ1-2, with unresolved D. V was clipped by 6 bases and J by 2 bases, with 10 bases between them. CDR1 is DFQATT and CDR2 is SNEGSKA in the germline V gene (reference sequence). The CDR3 is 12 amino acids. This CDR3 is CSAPTRNYGYTF. Here the CDR3 DNA reads TGCAGTGCGCCGACGAGGAACTATGGCTACACCTTC.

Many counts were recorded for this clonotype. The rearrangement links TRBV7-2 to TRBJ1-1; no definite D call. The germline V and J ends were trimmed by 3 bases and 0 bases, with 14 bases remaining between them. CDR3 length: 16 amino acids. The germline gives CDR1 SGHTA, CDR2 FQGNSA. The CDR3 is CASSFKENGMNTEAFF. The DNA of the CDR3 is TGTGCCAGCAGCTTTAAAGAAAACGGGATGAACACTGAAGCTTTCTTT.

The chain has TRBV12-3 or TRBV12-4 and TRBJ2-3, with D unclear. Trimming pared 3 bases from V and 2 bases from J, leaving 12 bases between. The CDR3 is 15 residues long. The CDR3 bases are TGTGCCAGCAGTTTGTTAGTGTTAGACACAGATACGCAGTATTTT. Encoded protein: CASSLLVLDTDTQYF.

The V call is TRBV19, the J call TRBJ2-5; D gene unclear. The CDR3 totals 12 residues. CDR1 and CDR2 from the germline V gene are LNHDA and SQIVND (reference sequence). V was trimmed by 3 bases and J by 3 bases, leaving 5 bases between them. CDR3 DNA: TGTGCCAGTAGTATGGGCGAAGAGACCCAGTACTTC. Protein: CASSMGEETQYF.

The rearrangement joins TRBV3-1 to TRBJ2-1; 11 positions match TRBD2. CDR1 is LGHDT, CDR2 YNNKEL, per germline (reference sequence). J was trimmed by 6 bases and V by 5 bases; bases with no gene match: 3. The CDR3 extends over 14 amino acids. CDR3 DNA: TGTGCCAGCAGCATAGCGGGGGGGCGCAATGAGCAGTTCTTC. Protein: CASSIAGGRNEQFF.

This chain uses TRBV4-3 with TRBJ1-4; weak D call: TRBD1 (5 bases). The germline CDR1 and CDR2 sequences are LGHNA and YSLEER. V was cut by 1 base and J by 8 bases, with 8 bases left in between. The CDR3 contains 13 residues. The CDR3 nucleotides are TGCGCCAGCAGCCAAGGTCACAGGGAAAAACTGTTTTTT. Translated: CASSQGHREKLFF.

J is TRBJ2-1 and V is TRBV27, with D perhaps given as TRBD1 or TRBD2 (5 bases each). Germline V lookup: CDR1 MNHEY, CDR2 SMNVEV (reference sequence). This CDR3 comprises 15 residues. V was clipped by 8 bases and J by 4 bases, with 18 bases between them. The CDR3 region is CASCLSGTSYNEQFF. In nucleotides, the CDR3 is TGTGCCAGCTGCCTATCCGGGACGTCTTACAATGAGCAGTTCTTC.

The chain couples TRBV7-8 to TRBJ2-1; D might be TRBD1 (5 bases). Germline values: CDR1 SGHVS, CDR2 FQNEAQ. The V end lost 3 bases, the J end lost 6 bases, and 12 bases lay between the germline ends. The CDR3 sequence is 14 residues long. The CDR3 DNA follows: TGTGCCAGCAGCTTCAGGGTGGTGGGCAATGAGCAGTTCTTC. Its translation is CASSFRVVGNEQFF.

This chain links TRBV6-2 or TRBV6-3 with TRBJ2-1, with D uncertain. CDR1 MNHEY and CDR2 SVGEGT come from the germline V gene. V was shortened by 5 bases and J by 5 bases, with 10 bases between the two germline ends. This CDR3 is 13 amino acids long. The chain's CDR3 is CASSRAFHNEQFF. In DNA form, the CDR3 reads TGTGCCAGCAGTCGAGCCTTCCACAATGAGCAGTTCTTC.

V and J are TRBV19 and TRBJ1-1, with 10 nucleotides matching TRBD1. Per germline, CDR1 LNHDA and CDR2 SQIVND (reference sequence). This CDR3 region has 17 residues. V dropped 5 bases and J dropped 5; count of bases not matched to a gene: 14. The CDR3 loop is CASSSFRDRGLGTEAFF. The CDR3, as DNA: TGTGCCAGTAGTTCCTTTAGGGACAGGGGTCTGGGGACTGAAGCTTTCTTT. The whole variable domain, filled in from reference TRBV19 and TRBJ1-1, reads DGGITQSPKYLFRKEGQNVTLSCEQNLNHDAMYWYRQDPGQGLRLIYYSQIVNDFQKGDIAEGYSVSREKKESFPLTVTSAQKNPTAFYLCASSSFRDRGLGTEAFFGQGTRLTVV.

This clonotype showed up just a few times. The chain recombines TRBV12-3 or TRBV12-4 with TRBJ2-4; D possibly matches TRBD1 or TRBD2 (5 bases each). V was cut by 6 bases and J by 7 bases, with 13 bases left in between. This CDR3 has 13 residues. The CDR3 DNA reads TGTGCCAGCAGCGAGGGGAGAGTTAACATTCAGTACTTC. Amino acids: CASSEGRVNIQYF.

This clonotype was seen a few times. The chain employs TRBV12-5 and TRBJ1-2; D call uncertain. This CDR3 spans 16 amino acids. The germline V and J ends were trimmed by 1 base and 4 bases, with 16 bases remaining between them. The germline V gene encodes CDR1 LGHNT and CDR2 FRNRAP. CDR3 DNA: TGTGCTAGTGGTTTGGCATTCCCCTTGTTTGTCTATGGCTACACCTTC. Translation: CASGLAFPLFVYGYTF.

This sequence joins TRBV25-1 and TRBJ1-1; 8 positions match TRBD1. The ends lost 4 bases at V and 4 bases at J; junction bases unmatched: 14. Germline V gives CDR1 MGHDK, CDR2 SYGVNS. The CDR3 runs to 17 residues. The CDR3 region has the DNA TGTGCCAGCAGTGCCGAGGACAGGGAGAAAGGACGCACTGAAGCTTTCTTT. Translated: CASSAEDREKGRTEAFF.

The rearrangement uses TRBV27 and TRBJ1-1; D is unresolved. CDR3 length: 19 amino acids. The germline V and J ends were trimmed by 4 bases and 4 bases, with 28 bases remaining between them. CDR1 MNHEY and CDR2 SMNVEV come from the germline V gene (reference sequence). In DNA, the CDR3 is TGTGCCAGCAGTTCCCCAACGATCTTAGGACGGGCTGGAGGCACTGAAGCTTTCTTT. Its translation: CASSSPTILGRAGGTEAFF.

This clonotype was counted at least ten times. The J gene is TRBJ2-7, the V gene TRBV7-6; tentative D call: TRBD1 (6 bases). The CDR3 is made up of 14 amino acids. The V gene lost 5 bases and the J gene lost 2 bases, with 13 bases spanning the gap. The germline V gene encodes CDR1 SGHVS and CDR2 FNYEAQ. As DNA, the CDR3 is TGTGCCAGCAGCCCGGGACATCAGACCTACGAGCAGTACTTC. Protein: CASSPGHQTYEQYF.

This clonotype was seen more than once but under ten times. V is TRBV15 and J is TRBJ1-5; possibly TRBD1 for D (6 bases). The CDR3 is 14 amino acids. Germline V gene data show CDR1 as LNHNV and CDR2 as YYDKDF (reference sequence). V gave up 6 bases and J gave up 5 bases, with 14 bases separating them. CDR3 DNA: TGTGCCACCAGACAGGGAGTTCGAGATCAGCCCCAGCATTTT. This gives the protein CATRQGVRDQPQHF.